These 2 T cell receptor beta chains came from one sample sequenced in a study of blood T cells in healthy people across ages. Alongside a J-beta primer mix, a sample-barcoded 5' primer served in a second PCR lasting roughly 7 to 12 cycles. TCRdb used MiXCR to reprocess the 5' RACE reads, holding one entry per CDR3 protein. The profile covers about 1.4 million distinct CDR3 sequences, with approximately 60% appearing a single time and over 6.5% taken by the ten largest. Sequencing input: blood. The receptor set was obtained from a man younger than 35 in good health.

V gene TRBV7-9 combines with J gene TRBJ1-1; maybe TRBD1 (6 bases). Looked up from germline, CDR1 is SEHNR and CDR2 is FQNEAQ (reference sequence). The CDR3 runs 13 residues. V was cut by 5 bases and J by 3 bases, with 10 bases left in between. The CDR3: CASSQEGDTEAFF. The CDR3 region has the DNA TGTGCCAGCAGCCAGGAGGGGGACACTGAAGCTTTCTTT.

This clonotype was seen a handful of times. This rearrangement joins TRBV10-3 to TRBJ2-7, with D possibly TRBD1 on 5 matching bases. The CDR3 runs to 14 residues. Per germline, CDR1 ENHRY and CDR2 SYGVKD. V was clipped by 8 bases and J by 0 bases, with 14 bases between them. CDR3 loop: CAILGQGSSYEQYF. DNA for the CDR3: TGTGCCATCTTGGGCCAGGGTAGCTCCTACGAGCAGTACTTC.